This T cell receptor (beta chain) comes out of a study of blood T cell repertoires in COVID-19. On the study more broadly: Samples came from the United States, Italy and Spain, spanning acute and convalescent COVID-19. PBMCs, B-cell-depleted T cells, or T cells were the source of the cDNA or gDNA that made up the material.

Methods used by the authors: Quantification of nucleated cells was approximated via reference gene primer amplification. Assay used: immunoSEQ multiplex PCR; TCRdb lists only in-frame clones, some missing. That table is the source of V, J and clone size, and D and trimming were worked out from the DNA. The sample carries roughly 250,000 clones, 80% to 95% recorded once. Followed longitudinally, the Seattle patients had been enrolled during active infection. This sequence was found in a man in his thirties or forties with COVID-19, enrolled during active disease. The specimen sequenced was peripheral blood.

The DNA for the CDR3 is TGTGCCTGGAGTGTACGCGCAAACTATGGCTACACCTTC. Protein product: CAWSVRANYGYTF. The V call is TRBV30, the J call TRBJ1-2; no clear D. The germline V and J ends were trimmed by 0 bases and 2 bases, with 7 bases remaining between them. Germline-derived CDR1 and CDR2 are GTSNPN and SVGIG (reference sequence). The CDR3 length is 13 residues.